This is a list of T cell receptor beta chains from one sample in a study of OX40 agonist ivuxolimab in advanced cancers. TCRdb's table, derived via immunoSEQ multiplex PCR, lists solely in-frame clones and lacks some. The sample consists of about 77,000 clones, around 83% of them appearing once. The specimen comprised CD4+ or CD8+ T cells sorted from blood, sampled in a trial of the OX40 agonist ivuxolimab. These receptors came from an adult with an advanced solid tumor such as melanoma, head and neck, liver or kidney cancer. CDR3s include the opening cysteine and the closing phenylalanine or tryptophan. Fields, in order: J gene, clone size, V gene, D gene, CDR3 DNA, CDR3 protein. The D gene is left open where the match is weak. Clone size is not always given. Where it is, it says once, few, many or a class for expanded clones.

J gene: TRBJ2-1
clone size: few
V gene: TRBV7-2
D gene: -
CDR3 DNA: TGTGCCAGCAGCTTAGCGCTTGGATCAGTACAGTTCTTC
CDR3 protein: CASSLALGSVQFF

J gene: TRBJ2-3
clone size: -
V gene: TRBV6-1
D gene: -
CDR3 DNA: TGTGCCAGCAGGACAAAGATAAGCACAGATACGCAGTATTTT
CDR3 protein: CASRTKISTDTQYF

J gene: TRBJ1-3
clone size: -
V gene: TRBV12-5
D gene: -
CDR3 DNA: TGTGCTAGTGGGGGGCGAGGAAACACCATATATTTT
CDR3 protein: CASGGRGNTIYF

J gene: TRBJ2-5
clone size: -
V gene: TRBV19
D gene: -
CDR3 DNA: TGTGCCAGTAGTAGTATTTTGCAAGAGACCCAGTACTTC
CDR3 protein: CASSSILQETQYF

J gene: TRBJ2-5
clone size: -
V gene: TRBV30
D gene: -
CDR3 DNA: TGTGCCTGGAGTAAGACGGGGACCCAAGAGACCCAGTACTTC
CDR3 protein: CAWSKTGTQETQYF

J gene: TRBJ1-2
clone size: -
V gene: TRBV28
D gene: TRBD1
CDR3 DNA: TGTGCCAGCAGTGCAGGGGGCGGTGTAGGGTTGCGGGGCTACACCTTC
CDR3 protein: CASSAGGGVGLRGYTF

J gene: TRBJ1-5
clone size: -
V gene: TRBV6-6
D gene: TRBD1
CDR3 DNA: TGTGCCAGCAGTTCCGGACAGGGGCTCTCGGGGCCCCAGCATTTT
CDR3 protein: CASSSGQGLSGPQHF

J gene: TRBJ2-5
clone size: -
V gene: TRBV27
D gene: TRBD1
CDR3 DNA: TGTGCCAGCAGTACCAGACAGGGTGGGACCCAGTACTTC
CDR3 protein: CASSTRQGGTQYF

J gene: TRBJ2-3
clone size: -
V gene: TRBV19
D gene: -
CDR3 DNA: TGTGCCAGTAAAACCAAACTGGGCACAGATACGCAGTATTTT
CDR3 protein: CASKTKLGTDTQYF

J gene: TRBJ1-1
clone size: -
V gene: TRBV30
D gene: TRBD1
CDR3 DNA: TGTGCCTGGAGTTTCCGGGACAGGGGGACTAGGAACACTGAAGCTTTCTTT
CDR3 protein: CAWSFRDRGTRNTEAFF

J gene: TRBJ2-1
clone size: -
V gene: TRBV27
D gene: -
CDR3 DNA: TGTGCCAGCAGTCCCCAATCCTTCTACAATGAGCAGTTCTTC
CDR3 protein: CASSPQSFYNEQFF